These 28 T cell receptor beta chains came from one sample sequenced in a study of T cells after posttransplantation cyclophosphamide. TCRdb's table, derived via immunoSEQ multiplex PCR, lists solely in-frame clones and lacks some. The top ten hold 2.5% to 3% of the sample, which has 66,000 or so clones, just under 95% seen once. Specimen: PBMCs. These receptors all come from a woman in her twenties or thirties in good health and a related stem cell transplant donor.

This chain links TRBV4-3 with TRBJ1-2; D unresolved. CDR3 length: 17 residues. CDR1 and CDR2 from the germline V gene are LGHNA and YSLEER. Trimming pared 0 bases from V and 5 bases from J, leaving 19 bases between. CDR3 sequence: CASSQEGRTPRLYGYTF. The DNA for the CDR3 is TGCGCCAGCAGCCAAGAAGGACGAACCCCGAGATTATATGGCTACACCTTC.

The chain uses TRBV29-1 and TRBJ1-2; no definite D call. CDR3 length equals 12 residues. V lost 2 bases to trimming and J lost 10 bases, with 14 bases between them. Germline V CDR1 and CDR2: SQVTM, ANQGSEA. The CDR3 sequence: CSVELEQATYTF. The CDR3 bases are TGCAGCGTTGAACTTGAGCAGGCCACCTACACCTTC.

This chain connects TRBV29-1 to TRBJ2-7; D not resolved. The CDR3 extends over 12 amino acids. V dropped 6 bases and J dropped 5 bases, with 14 bases sitting between them. Germline-derived CDR1 and CDR2 are SQVTM and ANQGSEA. The CDR3 loop is CSVKRSIHEQYF. CDR3 nucleotide sequence: TGCAGCGTAAAACGCAGTATCCACGAGCAGTACTTC.

The chain combines TRBV5-6 with TRBJ2-1; 10 nucleotides line up with TRBD2. This CDR3 has 15 residues. Looked up from germline, CDR1 is SGHDT and CDR2 is YYEEEE. The V gene end was trimmed by 0 bases and the J gene end by 6 bases; junction bases not matched to a gene: 3. The CDR3 DNA is TGTGCCAGCAGCTTGGAACTAGCGGGGCCCAATGAGCAGTTCTTC. Its protein product is CASSLELAGPNEQFF.

This chain joins TRBV2 and TRBJ2-7, with TRBD1 identical over 7 bases. The CDR3 totals 14 residues. Germline loops: CDR1 SNHLY, CDR2 FYNNEI. V dropped 4 bases and J dropped 1; count of bases not matched to a gene: 4. CDR3 protein: CASSGQGRSYEQYF. The CDR3 DNA sequence: TGTGCCAGCAGTGGACAGGGACGGTCCTACGAGCAGTACTTC.

The CDR3 loop is CASSGGLQETQYF. CDR3 nucleotides: TGTGCCAGCAGCGGGGGACTGCAAGAGACCCAGTACTTC. This chain uses TRBV2 with TRBJ2-5, with a tentative D call TRBD2 (6 bases). Germline CDR1 reads SNHLY; CDR2 reads FYNNEI. The CDR3 sequence is 13 residues long. V lost 6 bases and J lost 2, with 10 bases in between.

The genes are TRBV10-2 and TRBJ1-2, with D hard to call. V dropped 10 bases and J dropped 3 bases, with 18 bases sitting between them. This CDR3 has 14 amino acids. Germline values: CDR1 WSHSY, CDR2 SAAADI. As DNA, the CDR3 is TGCGCCAACCCCAGTGTCCCCGCTGACTATGGCTACACCTTC. The encoded protein is CANPSVPADYGYTF.

This clone appeared a single time. The rearrangement uses TRBV28 and TRBJ2-3; D might be TRBD2 (7 bases). CDR1 is MDHEN and CDR2 is SYDVKM in the germline V gene. The CDR3 totals 15 residues. V lost 6 bases, J lost 0 bases, and 13 bases lay in between. The CDR3 DNA reads as TGTGCCAGCAGGTTGGCGGGGGCTAGCACAGATACGCAGTATTTT. This translates into CASRLAGASTDTQYF.

The chain is built from TRBV21-1 and TRBJ2-1; the table's D call, TRBD2, has no DNA check behind it. TRBV21-1 is recorded as a pseudogene. The CDR3 runs to 15 residues. CDR3 sequence: CASRPGGPSYNEQFF. The CDR3 DNA reads as TGTGCCAGTCGACCCGGGGGGCCCTCCTACAATGAGCAGTTCTTC.

The V and J genes are TRBV7-9 and TRBJ2-3; D is unclear. There are 12 residues in the CDR3. The germline CDR1 and CDR2 sequences are SEHNR and FQNEAQ (reference sequence). Trimming left V 4 bases short and J 7 bases short, with 9 bases between. CDR3 sequence reads: CASSYPPNTQYF. In DNA form, the CDR3 reads TGTGCCAGCAGCTACCCACCTAATACGCAGTATTTT.

V is TRBV7-9 and J is TRBJ1-3; 9 bases line up with TRBD1. After removal of 7 bases from V and 7 bases from J, the junction contained 8 bases not matched to a gene. The CDR3 extends over 14 amino acids. Germline-derived CDR1 and CDR2 are SEHNR and FQNEAQ (reference sequence). The CDR3 coding sequence is TGTGCCAGCAACCCGGACAGGGGAGAGAACACCATATATTTT. This codes for CASNPDRGENTIYF.

V usage is TRBV7-9 and J usage is TRBJ2-5, with 11 bases that match TRBD2. With 5 bases clipped from V and 4 bases from J, the junction kept 6 bases outside the gene matches. Germline loops: CDR1 SEHNR, CDR2 FQNEAQ (reference sequence). The CDR3 is made up of 15 amino acids. CDR3 coding DNA: TGTGCCAGCAGCCCGACGACTAGCGGGGTAGAGACCCAGTACTTC. The encoded protein is CASSPTTSGVETQYF.

CDR3 in DNA: TGTGCCAGCAGTGAATGGGGGACAGGGGGCCGCACAGATACGCAGTATTTT. Translated: CASSEWGTGGRTDTQYF. The chain is built from TRBV25-1 and TRBJ2-3; TRBD1 agrees at 12 bases. CDR3 size: 17 residues. Germline values: CDR1 MGHDK, CDR2 SYGVNS. The J segment lost 1 base and the V segment lost 1 base, leaving 3 bases of the junction unmatched.

The gene calls are TRBV19 and TRBJ2-1; no clear D gene. This CDR3 contains 11 residues. From germline, CDR1 is LNHDA and CDR2 SQIVND (reference sequence). Deletions cut 3 bases from V and 10 bases from J, with 7 bases between. The DNA for the CDR3 is TGTGCCAGTAGTATTCGGGCAGAGCAGTTCTTC. It yields the protein CASSIRAEQFF. Full variable domain (outside the CDR3, taken from reference TRBV19 and TRBJ2-1): DGGITQSPKYLFRKEGQNVTLSCEQNLNHDAMYWYRQDPGQGLRLIYYSQIVNDFQKGDIAEGYSVSREKKESFPLTVTSAQKNPTAFYLCASSIRAEQFFGPGTRLTVL.

The chain recombines TRBV23-1 with TRBJ2-4, with D unresolved. TRBV23-1 counts as an open reading frame of uncertain function. V was shortened by 0 bases and J by 0 bases, with 9 bases between the two germline ends. This CDR3 has 16 amino acids. CDR3 DNA: TGCGCCAGCAGTCAATCGAAGGGCAAAGCCAAAAACATTCAGTACTTC. It translates to CASSQSKGKAKNIQYF.

This sequence joins TRBV28 and TRBJ1-1; no reliable D call. The germline V gene encodes CDR1 MDHEN and CDR2 SYDVKM. Trimming shortened V by 8 bases and J by 5 bases, and 15 bases separated the two germline ends. The CDR3 is 13 residues long. In DNA, the CDR3 is TGTGCCAGCCACGGAGGTCTGAGTACTGAAGCTTTCTTT. The encoded protein is CASHGGLSTEAFF.

The V gene is TRBV2, the J gene TRBJ1-2, with 8 positions matching TRBD1. Germline V lookup: CDR1 SNHLY, CDR2 FYNNEI. The CDR3 is 16 residues long. The J segment lost 7 bases and the V segment lost 4 bases, leaving 14 bases of the junction unmatched. CDR3 region: CASSVGQGTGLSGYTF. The CDR3 DNA reads as TGTGCCAGCAGTGTGGGGCAGGGGACAGGCCTAAGTGGCTACACCTTC.

The chain employs TRBV18 and TRBJ1-2, with a possible D match to TRBD1 (5 bases). The V gene's germline CDR1 is KGHSH and CDR2 LQKENI. Trimming left V 2 bases short and J 4 bases short, with 8 bases between. This CDR3 has 13 residues. The CDR3 sequence is CASSPDRVYGYTF. CDR3 nucleotides: TGTGCCAGCTCACCAGACAGAGTCTATGGCTACACCTTC.

The V gene is TRBV4-3, the J gene TRBJ1-6; no firm D call. Germline loops: CDR1 LGHNA, CDR2 YSLEER. The ends were cut back, 0 bases at V and 8 bases at J, with 11 bases in the middle. This CDR3 is 15 amino acids long. CDR3 sequence: CASSQEGSRDSPLHF. The CDR3 DNA reads TGCGCCAGCAGCCAAGAGGGAAGCCGTGATTCACCCCTCCACTTT.

The rearrangement links TRBV6-4 to TRBJ2-7; D is ambiguous. Germline V gives CDR1 MRHNA, CDR2 SNTAGT. The CDR3 is 12 residues long. CDR3 sequence: CPDTGGSESKYF. CDR3 in DNA: TGTCCCGATACCGGTGGATCCGAGTCGAAGTACTTC.

The rearrangement links TRBV19 to TRBJ2-7; 8 positions match TRBD2. Germline assignment: CDR1 LNHDA and CDR2 SQIVND (reference sequence). The CDR3 consists of 14 residues. V was pared by 4 bases and J by 5 bases, with 7 bases of the junction left unmatched. The chain's CDR3 is CASSTAGGGNEQYF. In nucleotides, the CDR3 is TGTGCCAGTAGTACCGCGGGGGGCGGTAACGAGCAGTACTTC.

The chain combines TRBV7-2 with TRBJ1-5; 7 bases are a match to TRBD1. The length of the CDR3 is 15 residues. V dropped 0 bases and J dropped 3; count of bases not matched to a gene: 2. Germline assignment: CDR1 SGHTA and CDR2 FQGNSA. The CDR3 nucleotides read TGTGCCAGCAGCTTAGCGACAGGGACCAATCAGCCCCAGCATTTT. Translated: CASSLATGTNQPQHF.

J is TRBJ1-2 and V is TRBV5-6; 12 positions agree with TRBD1. CDR1 is SGHDT and CDR2 is YYEEEE in the germline V gene. This CDR3 region has 15 residues. The V gene end was trimmed by 4 bases and the J gene end by 4 bases; junction bases not matched to a gene: 5. The CDR3 is CASSTPGQGAYGYTF. The CDR3 DNA sequence: TGTGCCAGCAGCACACCGGGACAGGGGGCCTATGGCTACACCTTC.

The chain combines TRBV21-1 with TRBJ1-6. TRBV21-1 is a listed pseudogene. The CDR3 has 18 residues. The CDR3 loop reads CASSKGKGISSYNSPLHF. DNA for the CDR3: TGTGCCAGCAGCAAAGGAAAAGGGATCAGCTCCTATAATTCACCCCTCCACTTT.

The gene calls are TRBV18 and TRBJ1-4; tentative D call: TRBD1 (5 bases). The V and J ends lost 5 bases and 7 bases respectively, with 17 bases between them. The germline CDR1 and CDR2 sequences are KGHSH and LQKENI. CDR3 size: 15 residues. CDR3 nucleotide sequence: TGTGCCAGCTCAACGATGCAGGGTCCCAGTGAAAAACTGTTTTTT. Translated: CASSTMQGPSEKLFF.

V gene TRBV4-3 combines with J gene TRBJ1-5; D is possibly TRBD1 (5 bases). V was cut by 4 bases and J by 8 bases, with 15 bases left in between. The CDR3 has 14 residues. Germline values: CDR1 LGHNA, CDR2 YSLEER. The CDR3 reads CASSPTGLTEPQHF. Written as DNA, the CDR3 is TGCGCCAGCAGCCCGACGGGACTCACGGAGCCCCAGCATTTT.

The chain carries TRBV11-2 and TRBJ2-3; D is unresolved. The CDR3 has 13 residues. Germline lookup yields CDR1 SGHAT and CDR2 FQNNGV. The V gene lost 2 bases and the J gene lost 4 bases, with 7 bases spanning the gap. The DNA of the CDR3 is TGTGCCAGCAGCTTAACAGTTGCAGATACGCAGTATTTT. Encoded protein: CASSLTVADTQYF. The full variable domain, its missing parts supplied by reference TRBV11-2 and TRBJ2-3, is EAGVAQSPRYKIIEKRQSVAFWCNPISGHATLYWYQQILGQGPKLLIQFQNNGVVDDSQLPKDRFSAERLKGVDSTLKIQPAKLEDSAVYLCASSLTVADTQYFGPGTRLTVL.

The chain couples TRBV29-1 to TRBJ2-1; 12 bases map to TRBD2. V shed 6 bases, J shed 4 bases, and the junction held 7 bases outside the gene matches. Per germline, CDR1 SQVTM and CDR2 ANQGSEA. This CDR3 has 15 residues. The CDR3 spells CSVTPTSGGYNEQFF. CDR3 bases: TGCAGCGTCACCCCCACTAGCGGGGGGTACAATGAGCAGTTCTTC.